The source of this T cell receptor beta chain is a study of T-cell memory formation after mild COVID-19. Sample barcodes and UMIs were carried by the TCR alpha and TCR beta cDNA libraries that 5'RACE generated with constant-segment primers. Using its own MiXCR run on the 5' RACE reads, TCRdb lists one record per CDR3 protein. The data show a few hundred thousand distinct CDR3 sequences, 15% to 20% seen once. V gave up 2 bases and J gave up 0 bases; unmatched junction bases: 10. The germline V gene encodes CDR1 SGHRS and CDR2 YFSETQ. There are 17 residues in the CDR3. The rearrangement joins TRBV5-1 to TRBJ2-7, with 8 bases aligning to TRBD1. The clonotype comes from a man younger than 35 who had mild COVID-19 (a few samples of this study predate the infection). Cell type and time point are not known. The sequencing input was PBMCs or a T cell subset sorted from them (not recorded which). The CDR3 DNA is TGCGCCAGCAGCTTTATGCTACCGGGACAGGTCTCCTACGAGCAGTACTTC. Encoded protein: CASSFMLPGQVSYEQYF.